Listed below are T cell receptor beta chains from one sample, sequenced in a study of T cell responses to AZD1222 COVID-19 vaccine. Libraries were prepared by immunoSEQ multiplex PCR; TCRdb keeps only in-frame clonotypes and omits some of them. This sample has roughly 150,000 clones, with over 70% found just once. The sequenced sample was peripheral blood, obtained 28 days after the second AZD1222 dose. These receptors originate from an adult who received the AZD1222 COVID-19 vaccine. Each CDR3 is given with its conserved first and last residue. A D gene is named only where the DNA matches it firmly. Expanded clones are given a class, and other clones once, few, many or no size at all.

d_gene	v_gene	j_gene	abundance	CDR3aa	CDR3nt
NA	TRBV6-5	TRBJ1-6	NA	CASSLVASLHF	TGTGCCAGCAGTCTGGTTGCAAGCCTCCACTTT
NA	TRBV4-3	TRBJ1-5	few	CASSQGVRGNQPQHF	TGCGCCAGCAGCCAAGGGGTTCGGGGCAATCAGCCCCAGCATTTT
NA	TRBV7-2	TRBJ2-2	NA	CASSQLAFTGELFF	TGTGCCAGCAGCCAACTAGCTTTCACCGGGGAGCTGTTTTTT
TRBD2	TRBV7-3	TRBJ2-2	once	CASSFTRLAGDTGELFF	TGTGCCAGCAGTTTCACTAGACTAGCGGGAGATACCGGGGAGCTGTTTTTT
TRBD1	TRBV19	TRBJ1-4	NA	CASRLQGAGEKLFF	TGTGCCAGTAGGCTTCAGGGGGCGGGAGAAAAACTGTTTTTT
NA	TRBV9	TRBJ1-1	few	CASSAPWGRVETEAFF	TGTGCCAGCAGCGCCCCATGGGGCAGGGTAGAGACTGAAGCTTTCTTT
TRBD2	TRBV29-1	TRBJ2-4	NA	CSVEDRASGSVSKNIQYF	TGCAGCGTTGAAGATCGGGCTAGCGGGAGTGTGTCCAAAAACATTCAGTACTTC
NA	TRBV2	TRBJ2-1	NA	CASRLGGNNEQFF	TGTGCCAGCAGGCTAGGGGGGAACAATGAGCAGTTCTTC
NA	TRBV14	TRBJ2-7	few	CASSQGGWREQYF	TGTGCCAGCAGCCAAGGGGGTTGGCGAGAGCAGTACTTC
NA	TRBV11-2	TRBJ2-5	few	CASSLEWREETQYF	TGTGCCAGCAGCTTAGAGTGGAGGGAAGAGACCCAGTACTTC
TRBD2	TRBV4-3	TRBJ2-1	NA	CASSQDGRLTYNEQFF	TGCGCCAGCAGCCAAGACGGGAGGCTTACCTACAATGAGCAGTTCTTC
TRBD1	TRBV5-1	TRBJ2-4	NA	CASTPGQGARVDIQYF	TGCGCCAGCACCCCGGGACAGGGGGCGCGAGTTGACATTCAGTACTTC
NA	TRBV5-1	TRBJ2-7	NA	CASSMTGTGVGEQYF	TGCGCCAGCAGCATGACCGGGACTGGGGTGGGAGAGCAGTACTTC
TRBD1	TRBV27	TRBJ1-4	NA	CASSLGQGGEKLFF	TGTGCCAGCAGTTTAGGACAGGGTGGGGAAAAACTGTTTTTT
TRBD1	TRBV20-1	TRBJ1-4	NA	CSAQQGEKLFF	TGCAGCGCCCAACAGGGGGAAAAACTGTTTTTT
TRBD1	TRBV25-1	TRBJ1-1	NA	CASSVRGRGTEAFF	TGTGCCAGCAGTGTAAGGGGGCGAGGTACTGAAGCTTTCTTT